Each of the 26 T cell receptor beta chains below was sequenced from the same sample in a study of blood T cell repertoires in COVID-19. Using immunoSEQ multiplex PCR, the repertoire was profiled, and TCRdb retains in-frame clones only, with some absent. Of almost 35,000 clones in the sample, nearly 80% were seen once. The material sequenced was peripheral blood. Receptors were obtained from a man older than 75 with acute or convalescent COVID-19.

This sequence joins TRBV11-3 and TRBJ2-1; D remains unclear. Trimming pared 5 bases from V and 2 bases from J, leaving 10 bases between. CDR3 length: 14 residues. Germline lookup yields CDR1 SGHNT and CDR2 YENEEA. CDR3 sequence: CASSPDGAYNEQFF. CDR3 nucleotides: TGTGCCAGCAGCCCCGACGGAGCCTACAATGAGCAGTTCTTC.

The chain employs TRBV7-6 and TRBJ2-5; TRBD2 aligns across 7 bases. The CDR3 is made up of 16 amino acids. In germline, CDR1 is SGHVS, CDR2 FNYEAQ. With V trimmed by 1 base and J by 5 bases, 10 bases remained unmatched. The CDR3 is CASSLVRAGLGETQYF. DNA of the CDR3: TGTGCCAGCAGCTTAGTGCGAGCGGGGTTGGGGGAGACCCAGTACTTC. The full variable domain, in which reference TRBV7-6 and TRBJ2-5 provide the parts outside the CDR3, is GAGVSQSPRYKVTKRGQDVALRCDPISGHVSLYWYRQALGQGPEFLTYFNYEAQQDKSGLPNDRFSAERPEGSISTLTIQRTEQRDSAMYRCASSLVRAGLGETQYFGPGTRLLVL.

The chain recombines TRBV5-1 with TRBJ2-6; 7 bases map to TRBD1. CDR1 is SGHRS, CDR2 YFSETQ, per germline. The CDR3 contains 15 residues. V trimming: 4 bases; J trimming: 4 bases; junction bases outside the gene matches: 5. CDR3 DNA: TGCGCCAGCAGCGCAACAGGGGACGGGGCCAACGTCCTGACTTTC. As protein: CASSATGDGANVLTF.

This clone was seen a single time. This rearrangement joins TRBV6-2 or TRBV6-3 to TRBJ2-1; TRBD2 matches at 10 bases. CDR3 length equals 16 residues. Per the germline V gene, CDR1 is MNHEY and CDR2 is SVGEGT. V was clipped by 6 bases and J by 6 bases; unmatched bases: 11. The CDR3 DNA is TGTGCCAGCAGACCTCCCGGGACTAGCGCCCCCAATGAGCAGTTCTTC. This sequence encodes CASRPPGTSAPNEQFF.

The chain links TRBV2 to TRBJ2-7; 11 bases map to TRBD1. The CDR3 loop spans 13 amino acids. Germline V gene lookup returns CDR1 SNHLY and CDR2 FYNNEI. J gave up 6 bases and V 4 bases, and 2 bases lay outside the gene matches. The CDR3 DNA is TGTGCCAGCAGTGGAGGGACAGGGGGCGAGCAGTACTTC. It encodes CASSGGTGGEQYF.

The genes are TRBV21-1 and TRBJ2-7; the tabulated D call, TRBD1, remains unverified against the DNA. TRBV21-1 is marked as a pseudogene. CDR3 length: 15 residues. The CDR3 loop reads CASSKGPDRSYEQYF. In DNA, the CDR3 is TGTGCCAGCAGCAAAGGCCCCGACAGGTCCTACGAGCAGTACTTC.

The chain employs TRBV7-9 and TRBJ2-5, with D perhaps TRBD2 (5 bases). This CDR3 comprises 15 residues. From germline, CDR1 is SEHNR and CDR2 FQNEAQ (reference sequence). V was shortened by 1 base and J by 3 bases, with 12 bases between the two germline ends. The CDR3 DNA reads as TGTGCCAGCAGCTTAGTCGGATGGGGAGAAGAGACCCAGTACTTC. It specifies CASSLVGWGEETQYF. The full variable domain, in which reference TRBV7-9 and TRBJ2-5 provide the parts outside the CDR3, is DTGVSQNPRHKITKRGQNVTFRCDPISEHNRLYWYRQTLGQGPEFLTYFQNEAQLEKSRLLSDRFSAERPKGSFSTLEIQRTEQGDSAMYLCASSLVGWGEETQYFGPGTRLLVL.

This chain's CDR3 is CASSVASSYEQYF. The CDR3 DNA reads TGCGCCAGCAGTGTTGCCAGTTCCTACGAGCAGTACTTC. The rearrangement links TRBV5-1 to TRBJ2-7, with D uncertain. Trimming stripped 5 bases from V and 1 base from J, with 10 bases between. The length of the CDR3 is 13 residues. Germline V gene sequence: CDR1 SGHRS, CDR2 YFSETQ.

The chain has TRBV7-9 and TRBJ2-5; D may be TRBD1 (6 bases). V was shortened by 5 bases and J by 2 bases, with 18 bases between the two germline ends. CDR3 size: 16 residues. Germline CDR1 SEHNR, CDR2 FQNEAQ (reference sequence). The CDR3 here is CASSPFAGGTQETQYF. CDR3 nucleotide sequence: TGTGCCAGCAGCCCTTTCGCCGGTGGGACACAAGAGACCCAGTACTTC.

The chain links TRBV6-2 or TRBV6-3 to TRBJ2-1; 7 positions match TRBD1. Germline V CDR1 and CDR2: MNHEY, SVGEGT. V gave up 5 bases and J gave up 7 bases; unmatched junction bases: 11. This CDR3 is 15 amino acids long. CDR3 loop: CASSHPGTQGNEQFF. In DNA, the CDR3 is TGTGCCAGCAGTCATCCCGGGACACAGGGGAATGAGCAGTTCTTC.

J is TRBJ2-7 and V is TRBV3-1 (or the pseudogene TRBV3-2), with 12 bases lining up with TRBD1. Germline V gene sequence: CDR1 LGHDT, CDR2 YNNKEL (reference sequence). The CDR3 is 16 amino acids. The V gene end was trimmed by 3 bases and the J gene end by 5 bases; junction bases not matched to a gene: 8. Here the CDR3 reads CASSQTGGQGAHEQYF. The CDR3 nucleotides read TGTGCCAGCAGCCAGACAGGGGGACAGGGGGCTCACGAGCAGTACTTC.

The chain employs TRBV7-2 and TRBJ2-1; perhaps TRBD2 as D (6 bases). Trimming left V 2 bases short and J 2 bases short, with 22 bases between. Germline V gives CDR1 SGHTA, CDR2 FQGNSA. The CDR3 totals 19 residues. In DNA form, the CDR3 reads TGTGCCAGCAGCTTAACGCGGACCGGCGGGACCCACCCCTACAATGAGCAGTTCTTC. Protein sequence: CASSLTRTGGTHPYNEQFF.

This clone has only one observation. V usage is TRBV5-1 and J usage is TRBJ1-2; 8 bases agree with TRBD1. The CDR3 is made up of 14 amino acids. CDR1 SGHRS and CDR2 YFSETQ come from the germline V gene. V was clipped by 6 bases and J by 4 bases; unmatched bases: 8. CDR3 amino acids: CASTGTGASYGYTF. As DNA, the CDR3 is TGCGCCAGCACCGGGACAGGAGCCTCCTATGGCTACACCTTC. Supplemented by reference TRBV5-1 and TRBJ1-2, the full variable domain reads KAGVTQTPRYLIKTRGQQVTLSCSPISGHRSVSWYQQTPGQGLQFLFEYFSETQRNKGNFPGRFSGRQFSNSRSEMNVSTLELGDSALYLCASTGTGASYGYTFGSGTRLTVV.

This clone was observed a handful of times. The sample holds other DNA sequences that translate to the same CDR3. CDR3 amino acids: CASSVGGTNTGELFF. In DNA form, the CDR3 reads TGTGCCAGCAGCGTGGGGGGAACGAACACCGGGGAGCTGTTTTTT. V usage is TRBV9 and J usage is TRBJ2-2; D perhaps matches TRBD2 (6 bases). V was trimmed by 2 bases and J by 0 bases, leaving 8 bases between them. CDR3 length equals 15 residues. CDR1 is SGDLS, CDR2 YYNGEE, per germline.

The chain has TRBV12-5 and TRBJ2-7, with D uncertain. The germline V and J ends were trimmed by 8 bases and 0 bases, with 11 bases remaining between them. Looked up from germline, CDR1 is LGHNT and CDR2 is FRNRAP. The CDR3 spans 13 residues. The CDR3 nucleotides are TGTGCTAGTAGACTTACGTCCTCCTACGAGCAGTACTTC. This sequence encodes CASRLTSSYEQYF.

The rearrangement uses TRBV29-1 and TRBJ2-1, with 11 bases fitting TRBD2. CDR1 is SQVTM and CDR2 is ANQGSEA in the germline V gene. J gave up 8 bases and V 1 base, and 4 bases lay outside the gene matches. This CDR3 has 14 residues. The CDR3 region is CSVEGLAGGHEQFF. In nucleotides, the CDR3 is TGCAGCGTTGAAGGGCTAGCGGGGGGCCATGAGCAGTTCTTC.

Only one count was recorded for this clone. V is TRBV3-1 (or the pseudogene TRBV3-2) and J is TRBJ1-6, with unresolved D. V shed 6 bases and J shed 7 bases, with 13 bases lying between them. Germline V gene data show CDR1 as LGHDT and CDR2 as YNNKEL (reference sequence). CDR3 length: 14 amino acids. CDR3 sequence reads: CASSQRDWNSPLHF. DNA for the CDR3: TGTGCCAGCAGTCAGAGGGATTGGAATTCACCCCTCCACTTT.

The chain employs TRBV7-2 and TRBJ1-4; weak D call: TRBD1 (6 bases). The CDR3 contains 15 residues. Germline V gene sequence: CDR1 SGHTA, CDR2 FQGNSA. V was shortened by 5 bases and J by 8 bases, with 18 bases between the two germline ends. In DNA form, the CDR3 reads TGTGCCAGCAGCCCGGCCCGGGGGGCAGCGGAAAAACTGTTTTTT. Its translation: CASSPARGAAEKLFF.

V is TRBV5-1 and J is TRBJ1-4; 8 nucleotides match TRBD1. The CDR3 is 16 residues long. V gave up 0 bases and J gave up 8 bases; unmatched junction bases: 9. The germline V gene encodes CDR1 SGHRS and CDR2 YFSETQ. The DNA for the CDR3 is TGCGCCAGCAGCTTGGATCCAGGGGGCGTCGGGGAAAAACTGTTTTTT. Encoded protein: CASSLDPGGVGEKLFF.

The chain uses TRBV7-9 and TRBJ2-7, with D possibly being TRBD2 (5 bases). V lost 1 base and J 7 bases, leaving 14 bases between the germline ends. The germline CDR1 and CDR2 sequences are SEHNR and FQNEAQ (reference sequence). This CDR3 comprises 14 residues. This CDR3 is CASSLGTLAGEQYF. The CDR3 DNA follows: TGTGCCAGCAGCTTAGGGACTCTCGCCGGGGAGCAGTACTTC.

This clone was detected a few times. The genes are TRBV25-1 and TRBJ2-7; 10 positions match TRBD1. CDR1 and CDR2 (germline): MGHDK, SYGVNS. The CDR3 runs to 14 residues. Unmatched junction bases numbered 6, after V lost 7 bases and J lost 3 bases. CDR3 coding DNA: TGTGCCAGCACCGGGACAGGGGTAGTCTACGAGCAGTACTTC. It yields the protein CASTGTGVVYEQYF.

V is TRBV7-2 and J is TRBJ2-7; 8 bases line up with TRBD2. The CDR3 is 16 residues long. V trimming: 2 bases; J trimming: 7 bases; junction bases outside the gene matches: 13. Germline V gene sequence: CDR1 SGHTA, CDR2 FQGNSA. The CDR3 reads CASSLNVAGTVGEQYF. The CDR3 nucleotides are TGTGCCAGCAGCTTAAACGTAGCGGGAACGGTGGGAGAGCAGTACTTC.

The chain recombines TRBV7-2 with TRBJ1-5; the D gene is possibly TRBD1 (6 bases). The germline gives CDR1 SGHTA, CDR2 FQGNSA. Trimming removed 4 bases at V and 1 base at J, with 14 bases between. The CDR3 length is 16 residues. CDR3 amino acids: CASSWEGGASNQPQHF. The CDR3 DNA sequence: TGTGCCAGCAGCTGGGAGGGGGGGGCGAGCAATCAGCCCCAGCATTTT.

V gene TRBV6-2 or TRBV6-3 combines with J gene TRBJ2-3; D remains unclear. The CDR3 contains 14 residues. The V and J ends lost 0 bases and 0 bases respectively, with 4 bases between them. Germline loops: CDR1 MNHEY, CDR2 SVGEGT. The chain's CDR3 is CASSYSTSTDTQYF. The CDR3, as DNA: TGTGCCAGCAGTTACTCGACTAGCACAGATACGCAGTATTTT.

CDR3 amino acids: CATSATGDGSTDTQYF. The CDR3 nucleotides are TGTGCCACCAGTGCGACAGGGGACGGAAGCACAGATACGCAGTATTTT. V gene TRBV24-1 combines with J gene TRBJ2-3, with TRBD1 matching over 8 bases. Germline V gene lookup returns CDR1 KGHDR and CDR2 SFDVKD. CDR3 length: 16 residues. V was pared by 5 bases and J by 0 bases, with 6 bases of the junction left unmatched.

The genes are TRBV5-1 and TRBJ2-2; TRBD2 might be the D (6 bases). The CDR3 is made up of 15 amino acids. In germline, CDR1 is SGHRS, CDR2 YFSETQ. V was clipped by 0 bases and J by 5 bases, with 11 bases between them. The CDR3 DNA follows: TGCGCCAGCAGCTTGGCGGGACTTAGAACCGGGGAGCTGTTTTTT. It encodes CASSLAGLRTGELFF. The full variable domain, its missing parts supplied by reference TRBV5-1 and TRBJ2-2, is KAGVTQTPRYLIKTRGQQVTLSCSPISGHRSVSWYQQTPGQGLQFLFEYFSETQRNKGNFPGRFSGRQFSNSRSEMNVSTLELGDSALYLCASSLAGLRTGELFFGEGSRLTVL.